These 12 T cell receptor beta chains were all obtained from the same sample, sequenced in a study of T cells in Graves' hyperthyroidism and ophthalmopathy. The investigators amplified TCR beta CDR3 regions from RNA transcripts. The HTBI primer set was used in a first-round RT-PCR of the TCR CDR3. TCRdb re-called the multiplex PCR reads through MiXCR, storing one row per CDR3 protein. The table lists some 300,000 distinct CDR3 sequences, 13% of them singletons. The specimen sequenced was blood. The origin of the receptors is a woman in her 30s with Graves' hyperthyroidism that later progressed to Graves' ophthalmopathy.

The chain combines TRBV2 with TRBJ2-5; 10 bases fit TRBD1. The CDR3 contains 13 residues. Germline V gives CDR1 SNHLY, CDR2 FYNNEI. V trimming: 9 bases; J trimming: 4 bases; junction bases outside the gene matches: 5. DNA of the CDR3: TGTGCCAGGGGGACAGGGGAGAGAGAGACCCAGTACTTC. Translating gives CARGTGERETQYF.

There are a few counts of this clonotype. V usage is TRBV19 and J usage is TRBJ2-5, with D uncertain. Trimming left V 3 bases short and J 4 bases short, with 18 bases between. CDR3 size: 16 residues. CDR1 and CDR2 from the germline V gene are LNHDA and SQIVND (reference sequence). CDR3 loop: CASSIGPGAARETQYF. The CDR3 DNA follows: TGTGCCAGTAGTATTGGCCCGGGCGCAGCGCGAGAGACCCAGTACTTC.

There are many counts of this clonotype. CDR3 coding DNA: TGTGCCAGCCTGACAGGGGGGACTGGAAACACCATATATTTT. Translation gives CASLTGGTGNTIYF. The chain employs TRBV28 and TRBJ1-3; 9 nucleotides align to TRBD1. Per germline, CDR1 MDHEN and CDR2 SYDVKM. The V gene end was trimmed by 8 bases and the J gene end by 2 bases; junction bases not matched to a gene: 4. The CDR3 is 14 amino acids.

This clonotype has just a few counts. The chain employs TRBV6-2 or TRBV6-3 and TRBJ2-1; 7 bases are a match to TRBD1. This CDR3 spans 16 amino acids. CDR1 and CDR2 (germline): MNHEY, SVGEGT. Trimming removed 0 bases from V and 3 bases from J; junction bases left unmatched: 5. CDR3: CASSYSGQAYYNEQFF. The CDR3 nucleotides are TGTGCCAGCAGTTACTCAGGACAGGCTTACTACAATGAGCAGTTCTTC.

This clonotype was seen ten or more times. The CDR3 DNA is TGTGCCAGCATCCCAAAGACTGGAAACACCATATATTTT. Encoded protein: CASIPKTGNTIYF. The V call is TRBV5-6, the J call TRBJ1-3, with D unresolved. Germline lookup yields CDR1 SGHDT and CDR2 YYEEEE. V lost 6 bases to trimming and J lost 2 bases, with 9 bases between them. The CDR3 contains 13 residues.

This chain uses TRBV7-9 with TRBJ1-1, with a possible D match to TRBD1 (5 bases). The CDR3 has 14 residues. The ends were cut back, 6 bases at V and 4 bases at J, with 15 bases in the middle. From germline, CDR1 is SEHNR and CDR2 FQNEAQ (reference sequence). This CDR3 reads CASRKEGWGTEAFF. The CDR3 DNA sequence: TGTGCCAGCAGGAAGGAGGGGTGGGGCACTGAAGCTTTCTTT.

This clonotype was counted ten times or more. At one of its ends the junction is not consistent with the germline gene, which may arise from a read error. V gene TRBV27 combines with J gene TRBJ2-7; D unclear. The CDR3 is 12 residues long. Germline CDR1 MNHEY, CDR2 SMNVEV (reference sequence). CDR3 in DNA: TGTGCCAGCAGTCCCAGCTCCCACGAGCAGTACTTC. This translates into CASSPSSHEQYF.

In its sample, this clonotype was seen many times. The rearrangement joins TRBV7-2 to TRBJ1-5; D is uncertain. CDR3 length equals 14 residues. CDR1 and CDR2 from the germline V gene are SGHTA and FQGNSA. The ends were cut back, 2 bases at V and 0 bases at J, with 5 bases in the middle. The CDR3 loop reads CASSLFHSNQPQHF. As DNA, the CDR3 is TGTGCCAGCAGCTTATTTCATAGCAATCAGCCCCAGCATTTT. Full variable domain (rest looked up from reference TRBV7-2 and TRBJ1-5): GAGVSQSPSNKVTEKGKDVELRCDPISGHTALYWYRQSLGQGLEFLIYFQGNSAPDKSGLPSDRFSAERTGGSVSTLTIQRTQQEDSAVYLCASSLFHSNQPQHFGDGTRLSIL.

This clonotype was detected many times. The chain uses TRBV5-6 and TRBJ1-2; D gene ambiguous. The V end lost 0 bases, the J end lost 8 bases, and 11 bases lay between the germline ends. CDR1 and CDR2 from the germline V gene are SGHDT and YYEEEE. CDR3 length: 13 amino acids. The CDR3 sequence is CASSLAAEGGYTF. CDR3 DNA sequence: TGTGCCAGCAGCTTGGCCGCGGAGGGCGGCTACACCTTC.

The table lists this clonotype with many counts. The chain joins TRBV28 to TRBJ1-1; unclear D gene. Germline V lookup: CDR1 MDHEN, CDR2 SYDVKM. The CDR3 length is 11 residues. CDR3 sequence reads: CVTLRFNEAFF. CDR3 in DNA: TGTGTCACACTGCGGTTCAATGAAGCTTTCTTT.

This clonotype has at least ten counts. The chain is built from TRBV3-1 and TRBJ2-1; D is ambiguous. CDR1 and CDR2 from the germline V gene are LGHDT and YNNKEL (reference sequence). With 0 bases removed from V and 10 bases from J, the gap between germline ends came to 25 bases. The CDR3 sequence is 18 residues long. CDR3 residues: CASSQDPADLATMREQFF. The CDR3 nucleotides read TGTGCCAGCAGCCAAGATCCCGCAGACCTTGCTACAATGAGAGAGCAGTTCTTC.

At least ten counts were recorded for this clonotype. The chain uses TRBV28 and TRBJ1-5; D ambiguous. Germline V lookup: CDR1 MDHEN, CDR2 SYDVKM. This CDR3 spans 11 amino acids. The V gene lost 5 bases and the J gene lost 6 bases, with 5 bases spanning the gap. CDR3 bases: TGTGCCAGCAGTCGGTCTCAGCCCCAGCATTTT. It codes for CASSRSQPQHF. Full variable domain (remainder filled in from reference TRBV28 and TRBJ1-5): DVKVTQSSRYLVKRTGEKVFLECVQDMDHENMFWYRQDPGLGLRLIYFSYDVKMKEKGDIPEGYSVSREKKERFSLILESASTNQTSMYLCASSRSQPQHFGDGTRLSIL.